Listed below are T cell receptor beta chains from one sample, sequenced in a study of early T cells in non-severe SARS-CoV-2 infection. TCRdb recomputed calls from the 5' RACE reads with MiXCR, one row per CDR3 protein. The sample holds 75,000 to 80,000 distinct CDR3 sequences, about 14% seen once. Specimen: whole blood. The receptors originated from an adult who was a healthcare worker with PCR-confirmed SARS-CoV-2 infection or an uninfected control (not recorded which). CDR3s include the opening cysteine and the closing phenylalanine or tryptophan. A D gene is named only where the DNA matches it firmly. Size values are once, few and many counts, or a class for expanded clones, and some rows have none.

J: TRBJ1-2
size: few
D: -
V: TRBV4-1
DNA: TGCGCCAGCAGCCAAGAACCCTCTCGTGGCTATGGCTACACCTTC
CDR3: CASSQEPSRGYGYTF

J: TRBJ2-1
size: many
D: TRBD2
V: TRBV14
DNA: TGTGCCAGCAGTTCCTGGACTAGCGGGAGATTGGAGGAGCAGTTCTTC
CDR3: CASSSWTSGRLEEQFF

J: TRBJ2-5
size: -
D: TRBD1
V: TRBV27
DNA: TGTGCCAGCAGTTTATCCGTCGGGACAGTACAAGAGACCCAGTACTTC
CDR3: CASSLSVGTVQETQYF

J: TRBJ2-2
size: few
D: TRBD2
V: TRBV27
DNA: TGTGCCAGCCGACTAGCGGGGGCAACCGGGGAGCTGTTTTTT
CDR3: CASRLAGATGELFF

J: TRBJ1-1
size: -
D: -
V: TRBV3-1
DNA: TGTGCCAGCAGCCGTCGCCGGGAGGGCACTGAAGCTTTCTTT
CDR3: CASSRRREGTEAFF

J: TRBJ2-1
size: -
D: TRBD1
V: TRBV7-2
DNA: TGTGCCAGCAGCTTAGTACGGACAGGGGGCAATGAGCAGTTCTTC
CDR3: CASSLVRTGGNEQFF

J: TRBJ1-1
size: -
D: -
V: TRBV12-3/TRBV12-4
DNA: TGTGCCAGCAGTTTGTTTGGACAGAACACTGAAGCTTTCTTT
CDR3: CASSLFGQNTEAFF

J: TRBJ1-4
size: -
D: -
V: TRBV2
DNA: TGTGCCAGCAGTATGGGCACCTCAACTAATGAAAAACTGTTTTTT
CDR3: CASSMGTSTNEKLFF

J: TRBJ1-2
size: -
D: -
V: TRBV18
DNA: TGTGCCAGCTCACCCGGTGGAAATTTGGTCTATGGCTACACCTTC
CDR3: CASSPGGNLVYGYTF

J: TRBJ2-7
size: few
D: TRBD2
V: TRBV10-2
DNA: TGCGCCAGCAGTGAGGTAGCGGGCGAGCAGTACTTC
CDR3: CASSEVAGEQYF

J: TRBJ2-5
size: few
D: TRBD1
V: TRBV29-1
DNA: TGCAGCGCCGAAGGGGACAGACAAGAGACCCAGTACTTC
CDR3: CSAEGDRQETQYF

J: TRBJ2-7
size: few
D: -
V: TRBV7-2
DNA: TGTGCCAGCAGCCCCATGGGCGAGCAGTACTTC
CDR3: CASSPMGEQYF

J: TRBJ2-1
size: many
D: -
V: TRBV29-1
DNA: TGCAGCGTTGAAGATCAGAGGGGGGTAGGCAATGAGCAGTTCTTC
CDR3: CSVEDQRGVGNEQFF

J: TRBJ2-2
size: -
D: TRBD1
V: TRBV9
DNA: TGTGCCAGCAGCGGACAGGGGGCCGACACCGGGGAGCTGTTTTTT
CDR3: CASSGQGADTGELFF

J: TRBJ1-3
size: many
D: -
V: TRBV6-5
DNA: TGTGCCAGCAGTTACTCTCTCAGGGCTGGAAACACCATATATTTT
CDR3: CASSYSLRAGNTIYF

J: TRBJ2-7
size: few
D: TRBD1
V: TRBV7-9
DNA: TGTGCCAGCAGCTTAGCGATTGGCCTGGGACAGAGTCGCGAGCAGTACTTC
CDR3: CASSLAIGLGQSREQYF

J: TRBJ2-5
size: -
D: TRBD1
V: TRBV2
DNA: TGTGCCAGCAGGAGGGACAGGGGGTCAGAGACCCAGTACTTC
CDR3: CASRRDRGSETQYF

J: TRBJ2-1
size: -
D: -
V: TRBV6-6
DNA: TGTGCCAGCAGCTTTTCCCCGCCGGGACACCCGGACAATGAGCAGTTCTTC
CDR3: CASSFSPPGHPDNEQFF

J: TRBJ1-2
size: many
D: TRBD1
V: TRBV7-6
DNA: TGTGCCAGCAGCTCCCCGACAGGGGATGGCTACACCTTC
CDR3: CASSSPTGDGYTF

J: TRBJ2-2
size: few
D: -
V: TRBV4-1
DNA: TGCGCCAGCAGTCCTGATCCGGGGCGCCTAAACACCGGGGAGCTGTTTTTT
CDR3: CASSPDPGRLNTGELFF

J: TRBJ2-1
size: -
D: -
V: TRBV12-3/TRBV12-4
DNA: TGTGCCAGCAGTTATTTAGCGGACCTTCACAATGAGCAGTTCTTC
CDR3: CASSYLADLHNEQFF

J: TRBJ2-1
size: -
D: TRBD2
V: TRBV7-7
DNA: TGTGCTAGCAGCTTAGCGGGGGGCAGTGACAGCTGCTACAATGAGCAGTTCTTC
CDR3: CASSLAGGSDSCYNEQFF

J: TRBJ2-1
size: few
D: -
V: TRBV11-2
DNA: TGTGCCAGCAGCTTAGGTCCTGAGCAGTTCTTC
CDR3: CASSLGPEQFF

J: TRBJ2-7
size: many
D: TRBD1
V: TRBV28
DNA: TGTGCCAGCAGTCCCGTCAGGGGACAGGGGGAGCCCTACGAGCAGTACTTC
CDR3: CASSPVRGQGEPYEQYF

J: TRBJ2-7
size: -
D: TRBD1
V: TRBV29-1
DNA: TGCAGCGTCCTTTCTTTGACAGGGGACAGGCCGCTTGCATCCTACGAGCAGTACTTC
CDR3: CSVLSLTGDRPLASYEQYF

J: TRBJ1-1
size: -
D: -
V: TRBV5-1
DNA: TGCGCCAGCAGCTTGGGTATTGAAGCTTTCTTT
CDR3: CASSLGIEAFF

J: TRBJ2-3
size: -
D: TRBD1
V: TRBV4-3
DNA: TGCGCCAGCAGCCAAGCCCCCGGCAGGGGGCAAGGGGATACGCAGTATTTT
CDR3: CASSQAPGRGQGDTQYF

J: TRBJ1-1
size: many
D: -
V: TRBV6-2/TRBV6-3
DNA: TGTGCCAGCAGTTACGGGAGCACTGAAGCTTTCTTT
CDR3: CASSYGSTEAFF

J: TRBJ1-1
size: few
D: TRBD1
V: TRBV29-1
DNA: TGCAGCGCCGCCACAGGGGTGAACACTGAAGCTTTCTTT
CDR3: CSAATGVNTEAFF

J: TRBJ1-1
size: few
D: -
V: TRBV7-6
DNA: TGTGCCAGCAGCTTAGGGGGATACAGCACTGAAGCTTTCTTT
CDR3: CASSLGGYSTEAFF

J: TRBJ1-5
size: -
D: -
V: TRBV4-1
DNA: TGCGCCAGCAGCCAATTTGCGGGCGGGCAGCCCCAGCATTTT
CDR3: CASSQFAGGQPQHF

J: TRBJ2-2
size: -
D: TRBD1
V: TRBV20-1
DNA: TGCAGTGCTAGAGCAATAATACAGGACAGGGAGAACACCGGGGAGCTGTTTTTT
CDR3: CSARAIIQDRENTGELFF

J: TRBJ2-7
size: -
D: -
V: TRBV7-2
DNA: TGTGCCAGCACAGGCAGCTACGAGCAGTACTTC
CDR3: CASTGSYEQYF

J: TRBJ1-2
size: -
D: -
V: TRBV12-3/TRBV12-4
DNA: TGTGCCGGCAGCTCCACAGCGGTTCACTATGGCTACACCTTC
CDR3: CAGSSTAVHYGYTF

J: TRBJ2-1
size: few
D: TRBD1
V: TRBV19
DNA: TGTGCCAGTAGTTCCCCCCCCGGGACAGGGTTCCTCAATGAGCAGTTCTTC
CDR3: CASSSPPGTGFLNEQFF

J: TRBJ1-6
size: few
D: -
V: TRBV7-9
DNA: TGTGCCAGCAGCCCATCGACAGAAATCCTTCCACCCCTCCACTTT
CDR3: CASSPSTEILPPLHF

J: TRBJ2-3
size: many
D: TRBD2
V: TRBV5-4
DNA: TGTGCCAGCAGCCCGTACTCGGCTAGCGGAATTGATACGCAGTATTTT
CDR3: CASSPYSASGIDTQYF

J: TRBJ1-1
size: -
D: -
V: TRBV18
DNA: TGTGCCAGCTCACCGAAACCCGAATCTGAAGCTTTCTTT
CDR3: CASSPKPESEAFF

J: TRBJ2-7
size: -
D: -
V: TRBV6-5
DNA: TGTGCCAGCAGTTACTCTCCCTTCGCCGAGCAGTACTTC
CDR3: CASSYSPFAEQYF

J: TRBJ2-1
size: -
D: TRBD2
V: TRBV12-3/TRBV12-4
DNA: TGTGCCAGCGCTTTGGGGGCTAGCGGGTACAATGAGCAGTTCTTC
CDR3: CASALGASGYNEQFF